The rows below give T cell receptor beta chains drawn from one sample of a study of T cells after yellow fever vaccination. One entry per CDR3 protein results from TCRdb running MiXCR on the 5' RACE reads. The table includes some 390,000 distinct CDR3 sequences, around 6.4% detected once. Sequenced here: PBMCs, sampled 5 days after the yellow fever booster vaccination. The receptors come from a man under 40 who received the YFV17D yellow fever vaccine. CDR3s leave out the opening cysteine and the closing phenylalanine or tryptophan.

v_gene: TRBV29-1; j_gene: TRBJ2-2; CDR3aa: SVEERAGELF
v_gene: TRBV19; j_gene: TRBJ2-1; CDR3aa: ASSIPPSNEQF
v_gene: TRBV9; j_gene: TRBJ2-5; CDR3aa: ASRVPSGMREETQY
v_gene: TRBV11-1; j_gene: TRBJ1-6; CDR3aa: ASSARGRTPLH
v_gene: TRBV7-8; j_gene: TRBJ2-3; CDR3aa: ASSLWLAGLTDTQY
v_gene: TRBV5-1; j_gene: TRBJ2-3; CDR3aa: ASGSSSSGSSGDTQY
v_gene: TRBV30; j_gene: TRBJ2-6; CDR3aa: ASPGRRYGANVLT
v_gene: TRBV29-1; j_gene: TRBJ2-6; CDR3aa: SVGLHSGANVLT
v_gene: TRBV19; j_gene: TRBJ2-7; CDR3aa: ASSIVLGKVEQY
v_gene: TRBV20-1; j_gene: TRBJ2-7; CDR3aa: SARVGTSSSPEQY
v_gene: TRBV11-2; j_gene: TRBJ1-4; CDR3aa: ASSRGGVAEKLF
v_gene: TRBV20-1; j_gene: TRBJ2-2; CDR3aa: SARIVGNTGELF
v_gene: TRBV6-2/TRBV6-3; j_gene: TRBJ2-3; CDR3aa: ASSYPDPTSGRAQRTDTQY
v_gene: TRBV5-1; j_gene: TRBJ2-3; CDR3aa: ASSHISTSGTTTDTQY
v_gene: TRBV20-1; j_gene: TRBJ2-1; CDR3aa: SASFWEGPGNEQF
v_gene: TRBV5-1; j_gene: TRBJ2-7; CDR3aa: ASSLRQPTYEQY
v_gene: TRBV28; j_gene: TRBJ2-5; CDR3aa: ASSFRGGSRETQY
v_gene: TRBV29-1; j_gene: TRBJ2-1; CDR3aa: SGASRDRGGEQF